This T cell receptor beta chain was profiled in a study of blood T cell repertoires in COVID-19. At the level of the study: The United States, Italy and Spain were the sources of the acute and convalescent COVID-19 samples. T cells, B-cell-depleted T cells, or PBMCs supplied cDNA or gDNA.

How the authors handled the data: By means of reference gene primer amplification, nucleated cell counts were estimated. Libraries were prepared by immunoSEQ multiplex PCR; TCRdb keeps only in-frame clonotypes and omits some of them. From that table come the V and J calls and clone size; the DNA was used to work out D and trimming. The data hold about 150,000 clones, with around 90% observed a single time. Sequencing was carried out using peripheral blood. This TCR was sampled from a man aged 45-65 years with acute or convalescent COVID-19.

The CDR3 region has the DNA TGTGCCAGCAGCGTAGCTAACACTGAAGCTTTCTTT. Its translation: CASSVANTEAFF. The rearrangement joins TRBV9 to TRBJ1-1, with D unresolved. Per germline, CDR1 SGDLS and CDR2 YYNGEE. V gave up 0 bases and J gave up 2 bases, with 2 bases separating them. The CDR3 is 12 amino acids.